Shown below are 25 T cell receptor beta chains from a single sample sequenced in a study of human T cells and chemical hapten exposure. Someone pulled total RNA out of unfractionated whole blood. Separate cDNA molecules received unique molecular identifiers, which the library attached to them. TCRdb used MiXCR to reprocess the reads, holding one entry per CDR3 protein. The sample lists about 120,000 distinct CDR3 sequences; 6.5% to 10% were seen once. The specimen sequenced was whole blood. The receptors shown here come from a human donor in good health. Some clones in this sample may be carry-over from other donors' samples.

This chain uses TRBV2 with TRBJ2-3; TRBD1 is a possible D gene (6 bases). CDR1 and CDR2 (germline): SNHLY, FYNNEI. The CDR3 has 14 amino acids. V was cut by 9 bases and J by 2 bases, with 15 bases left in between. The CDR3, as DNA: TGTGCCAGTCAGGGGTCTACCTTCACAGATACGCAGTATTTT. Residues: CASQGSTFTDTQYF.

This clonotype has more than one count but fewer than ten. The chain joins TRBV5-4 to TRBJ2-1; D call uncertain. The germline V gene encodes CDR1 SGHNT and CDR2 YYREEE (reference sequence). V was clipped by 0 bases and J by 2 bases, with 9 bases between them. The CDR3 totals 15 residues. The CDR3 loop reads CASSLAPEAYNEQFF. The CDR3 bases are TGTGCCAGCAGCTTGGCACCAGAAGCCTACAATGAGCAGTTCTTC.

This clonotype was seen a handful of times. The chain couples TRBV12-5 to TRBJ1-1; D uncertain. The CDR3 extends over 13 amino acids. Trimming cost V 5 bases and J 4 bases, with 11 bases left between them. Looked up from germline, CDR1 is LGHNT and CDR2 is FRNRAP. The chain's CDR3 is CASGTHKVTEAFF. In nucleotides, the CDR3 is TGTGCTAGTGGTACACACAAGGTCACTGAAGCTTTCTTT.

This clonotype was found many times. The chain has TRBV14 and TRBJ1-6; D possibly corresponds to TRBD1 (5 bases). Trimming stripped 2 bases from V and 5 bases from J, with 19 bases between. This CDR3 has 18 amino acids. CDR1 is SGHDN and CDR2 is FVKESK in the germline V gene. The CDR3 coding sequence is TGTGCCAGCAGCCAAAGGGACCCGAACCGATGGAATAATTCACCCCTCCACTTT. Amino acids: CASSQRDPNRWNNSPLHF.

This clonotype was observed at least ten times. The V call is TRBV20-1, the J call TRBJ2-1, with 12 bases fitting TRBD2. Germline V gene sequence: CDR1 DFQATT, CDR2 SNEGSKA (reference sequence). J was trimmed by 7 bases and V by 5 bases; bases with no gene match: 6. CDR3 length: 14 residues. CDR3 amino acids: CSAVKTSGGNEQFF. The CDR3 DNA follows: TGCAGTGCTGTTAAGACTAGCGGGGGAAATGAGCAGTTCTTC.

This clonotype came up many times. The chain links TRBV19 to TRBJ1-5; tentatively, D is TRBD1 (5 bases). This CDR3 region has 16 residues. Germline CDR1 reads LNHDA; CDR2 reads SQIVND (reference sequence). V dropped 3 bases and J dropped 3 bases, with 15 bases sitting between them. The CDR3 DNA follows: TGTGCCAGTAGTATGAGCAGGGATGGCCCCAATCAGCCCCAGCATTTT. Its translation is CASSMSRDGPNQPQHF.

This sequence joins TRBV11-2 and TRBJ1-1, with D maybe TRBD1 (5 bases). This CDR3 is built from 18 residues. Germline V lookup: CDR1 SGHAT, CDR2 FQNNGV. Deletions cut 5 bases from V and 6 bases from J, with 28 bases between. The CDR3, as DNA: TGTGCCAGCAGCCGGACGATGACAAGCAGGGCGATAAGCGCTGAAGCTTTCTTT. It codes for CASSRTMTSRAISAEAFF.

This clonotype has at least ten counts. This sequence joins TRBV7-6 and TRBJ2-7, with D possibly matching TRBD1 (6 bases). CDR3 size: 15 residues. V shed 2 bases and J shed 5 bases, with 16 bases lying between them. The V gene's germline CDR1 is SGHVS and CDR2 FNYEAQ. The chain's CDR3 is CASSLSLTGMNEQYF. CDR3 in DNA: TGTGCCAGCAGCTTATCACTCACAGGGATGAACGAGCAGTACTTC.

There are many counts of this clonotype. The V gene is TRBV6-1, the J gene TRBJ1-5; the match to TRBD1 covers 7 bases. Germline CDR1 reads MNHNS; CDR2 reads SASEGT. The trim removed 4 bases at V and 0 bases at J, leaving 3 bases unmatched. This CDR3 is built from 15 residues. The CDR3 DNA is TGTGCCAGCAGTGGACAGGGATTTAGCAATCAGCCCCAGCATTTT. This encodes CASSGQGFSNQPQHF.

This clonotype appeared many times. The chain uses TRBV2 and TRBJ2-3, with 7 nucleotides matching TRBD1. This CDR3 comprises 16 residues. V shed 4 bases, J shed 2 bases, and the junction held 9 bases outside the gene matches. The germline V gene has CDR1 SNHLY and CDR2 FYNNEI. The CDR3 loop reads CASSGSRTGHTDTQYF. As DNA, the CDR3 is TGTGCCAGCAGTGGGTCCCGGACAGGTCACACAGATACGCAGTATTTT.

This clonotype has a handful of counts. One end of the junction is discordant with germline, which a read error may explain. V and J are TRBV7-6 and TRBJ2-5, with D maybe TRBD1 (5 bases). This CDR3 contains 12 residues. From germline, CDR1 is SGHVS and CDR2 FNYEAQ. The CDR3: CASSLQGAHTTF. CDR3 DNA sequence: TGTGCCAGCAGCCTGCAAGGGGCCCACACCACGTTC.

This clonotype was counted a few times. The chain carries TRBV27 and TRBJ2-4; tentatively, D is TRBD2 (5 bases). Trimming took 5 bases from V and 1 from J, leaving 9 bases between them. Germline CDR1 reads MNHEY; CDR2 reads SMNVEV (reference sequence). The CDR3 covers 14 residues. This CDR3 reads CASSPGWAKNIQYF. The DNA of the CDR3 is TGTGCCAGCAGTCCGGGGTGGGCCAAAAACATTCAGTACTTC.

DNA for the CDR3: TGTGCCAGCAGCGTAGCTTCTAGCCACCCACCTCCGCAAGAGACCCAGTACTTC. Translation: CASSVASSHPPPQETQYF. The chain is built from TRBV9 and TRBJ2-5; weak D call: TRBD2 (5 bases). The CDR3 sequence is 18 residues long. Germline V gene lookup returns CDR1 SGDLS and CDR2 YYNGEE. V lost 0 bases to trimming and J lost 2 bases, with 20 bases between them.

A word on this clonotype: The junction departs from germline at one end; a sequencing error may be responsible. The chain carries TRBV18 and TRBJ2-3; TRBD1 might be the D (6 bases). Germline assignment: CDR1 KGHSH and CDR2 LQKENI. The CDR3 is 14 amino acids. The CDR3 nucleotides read TGTGCTAGCTCACCGGACAGTCAGGGCGATACGCAGTATTTT. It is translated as CASSPDSQGDTQYF.

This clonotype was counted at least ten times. The CDR3 sequence is CAWSPGQGGETQYF. CDR3 nucleotides: TGTGCCTGGAGCCCCGGGCAGGGGGGAGAGACCCAGTACTTC. The chain is built from TRBV30 and TRBJ2-5, with D possibly TRBD1 on 7 matching bases. The CDR3 loop spans 14 amino acids. Deletions cut 3 bases from V and 4 bases from J, with 15 bases between. Looked up from germline, CDR1 is GTSNPN and CDR2 is SVGIG (reference sequence).

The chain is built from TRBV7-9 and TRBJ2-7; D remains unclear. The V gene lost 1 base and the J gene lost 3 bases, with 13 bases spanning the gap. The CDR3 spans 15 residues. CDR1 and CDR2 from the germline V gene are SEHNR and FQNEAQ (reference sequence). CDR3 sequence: CASSLVGSGGYEQYF. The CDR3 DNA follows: TGTGCCAGCAGCTTAGTGGGGTCGGGCGGCTACGAGCAGTACTTC. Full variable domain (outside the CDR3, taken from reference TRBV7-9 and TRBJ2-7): DTGVSQNPRHKITKRGQNVTFRCDPISEHNRLYWYRQTLGQGPEFLTYFQNEAQLEKSRLLSDRFSAERPKGSFSTLEIQRTEQGDSAMYLCASSLVGSGGYEQYFGPGTRLTVT.

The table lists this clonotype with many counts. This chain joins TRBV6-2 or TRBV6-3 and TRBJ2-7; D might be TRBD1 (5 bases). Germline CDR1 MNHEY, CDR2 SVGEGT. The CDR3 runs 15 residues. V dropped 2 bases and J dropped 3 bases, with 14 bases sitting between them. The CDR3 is CASSYRGHPGYEQYF. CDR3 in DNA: TGTGCCAGCAGTTACAGAGGACACCCCGGCTACGAGCAGTACTTC.

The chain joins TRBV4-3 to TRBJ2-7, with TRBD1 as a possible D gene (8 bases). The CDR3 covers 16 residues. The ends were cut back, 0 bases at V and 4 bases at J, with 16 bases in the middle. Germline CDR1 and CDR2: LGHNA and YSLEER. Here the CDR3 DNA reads TGCGCCAGCAGCCAAGATTTAACAGGGGGAGGGTACGAGCAGTACTTC. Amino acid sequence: CASSQDLTGGGYEQYF.

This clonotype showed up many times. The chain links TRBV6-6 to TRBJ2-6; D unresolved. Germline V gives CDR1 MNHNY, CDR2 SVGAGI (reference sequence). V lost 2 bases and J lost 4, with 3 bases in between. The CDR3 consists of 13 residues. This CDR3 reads CASSYRGANVLTF. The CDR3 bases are TGTGCCAGCAGTTACCGGGGGGCCAACGTCCTGACTTTC.

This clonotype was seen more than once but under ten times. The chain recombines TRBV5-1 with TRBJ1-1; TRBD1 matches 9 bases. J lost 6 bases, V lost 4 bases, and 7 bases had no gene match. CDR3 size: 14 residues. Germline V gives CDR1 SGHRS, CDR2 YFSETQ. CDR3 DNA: TGCGCCAGCAGCCGGGGACAGGGACTCCCTGAAGCTTTCTTT. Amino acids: CASSRGQGLPEAFF.

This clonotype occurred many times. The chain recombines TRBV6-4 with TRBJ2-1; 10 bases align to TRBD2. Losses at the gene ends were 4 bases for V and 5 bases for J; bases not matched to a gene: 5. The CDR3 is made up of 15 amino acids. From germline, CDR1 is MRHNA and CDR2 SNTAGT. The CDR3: CASSGTSGTHNEQFF. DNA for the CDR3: TGTGCCAGCAGTGGGACTAGCGGAACTCACAATGAGCAGTTCTTC.

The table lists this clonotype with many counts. The chain's CDR3 is CASTQAGVGTGGRDGELFF. The DNA for the CDR3 is TGTGCCAGCACCCAGGCAGGAGTCGGGACAGGGGGCCGGGACGGGGAGCTGTTTTTT. V and J are TRBV12-3 or TRBV12-4 and TRBJ2-2; 12 positions agree with TRBD1. The CDR3 contains 19 residues. The V and J ends lost 7 bases and 7 bases, in that order; junction bases with no gene match: 19.

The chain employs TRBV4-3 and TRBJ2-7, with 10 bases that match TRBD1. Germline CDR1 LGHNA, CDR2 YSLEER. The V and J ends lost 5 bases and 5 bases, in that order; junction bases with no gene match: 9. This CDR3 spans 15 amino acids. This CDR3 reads CASSVYRDRGHEQYF. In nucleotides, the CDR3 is TGCGCCAGCAGCGTTTACCGGGACAGGGGCCACGAGCAGTACTTC.

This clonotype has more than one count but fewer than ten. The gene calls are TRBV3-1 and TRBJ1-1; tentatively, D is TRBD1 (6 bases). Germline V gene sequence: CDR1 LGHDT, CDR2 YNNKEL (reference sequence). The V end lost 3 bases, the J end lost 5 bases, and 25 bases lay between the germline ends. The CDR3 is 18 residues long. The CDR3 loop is CASSHLGETTGWRTEAFF. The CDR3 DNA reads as TGTGCCAGCAGCCACCTCGGCGAGACGACAGGTTGGAGGACTGAAGCTTTCTTT.

The CDR3 loop is CSASAPGQVGNEQFF. The CDR3 bases are TGCAGTGCTAGTGCTCCGGGACAGGTAGGAAATGAGCAGTTCTTC. V is TRBV20-1 and J is TRBJ2-1; 8 positions match TRBD1. The CDR3 sequence is 15 residues long. V lost 3 bases and J lost 7; bases outside the gene matches: 11. Germline loops: CDR1 DFQATT, CDR2 SNEGSKA (reference sequence).